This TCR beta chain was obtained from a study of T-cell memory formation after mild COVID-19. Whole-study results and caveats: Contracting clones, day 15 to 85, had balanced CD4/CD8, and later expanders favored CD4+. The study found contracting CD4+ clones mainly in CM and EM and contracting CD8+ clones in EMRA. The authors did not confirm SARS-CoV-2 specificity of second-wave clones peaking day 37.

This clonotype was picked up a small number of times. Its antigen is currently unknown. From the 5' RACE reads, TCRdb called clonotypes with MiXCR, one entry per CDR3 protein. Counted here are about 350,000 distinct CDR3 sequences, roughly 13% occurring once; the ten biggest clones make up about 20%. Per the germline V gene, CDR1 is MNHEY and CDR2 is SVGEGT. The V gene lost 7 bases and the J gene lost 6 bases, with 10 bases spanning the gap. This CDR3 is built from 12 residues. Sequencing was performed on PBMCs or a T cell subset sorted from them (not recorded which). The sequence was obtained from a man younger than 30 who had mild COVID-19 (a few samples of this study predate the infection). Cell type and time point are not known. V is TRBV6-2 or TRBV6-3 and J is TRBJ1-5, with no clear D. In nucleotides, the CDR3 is TGTGCCAGCAATCAGCTCGGTCAGCCCCAGCATTTT. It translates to CASNQLGQPQHF.